A selection of T cell receptor beta chains follows, all from one sample in a study of T cell responses to AZD1222 COVID-19 vaccine. Profiled with immunoSEQ multiplex PCR; TCRdb holds only in-frame clones, not every one. The sample gives approximately 140,000 clones, approximately 90% of which show up once; about 3% is in the top ten. The starting material was peripheral blood, obtained on day 0 of MenACWY control vaccination. The receptors were gathered from an adult in good health. The CDR3 runs from the conserved cysteine through the conserved F or W. The D gene is left open where the match is weak. Clone size is given for some rows only: seen once, a few or many times, or a class if the clone is expanded.

>-|-|TRBV15|TRBJ1-5
CATSRDGVNQPQHF
TGTGCCACCAGCAGAGATGGGGTAAATCAGCCCCAGCATTTT
>-|-|TRBV27|TRBJ2-6
CASSLWGLGANVLTF
TGTGCCAGCAGTTTATGGGGACTTGGGGCCAACGTCCTGACTTTC
>-|once|TRBV19|TRBJ1-1
CASSKTAGFGTTEAFF
TGTGCCAGTAGCAAAACGGCGGGGTTCGGAACCACTGAAGCTTTCTTT
>-|-|TRBV7-9|TRBJ1-6
CASSLDGQSNSPLHF
TGTGCCAGCAGCTTAGACGGGCAGTCCAATTCACCCCTCCACTTT
>-|-|TRBV2|TRBJ1-5
CASSEALWDRNQPQHF
TGTGCCAGCAGTGAAGCGCTTTGGGACCGCAATCAGCCCCAGCATTTT
>-|-|TRBV5-1|TRBJ2-2
CASSPGRTSSGELFF
TGCGCCAGCAGCCCCGGCCGGACCTCCTCCGGGGAGCTGTTTTTT
>TRBD1|-|TRBV7-6|TRBJ1-5
CASSPQGASNQPQHF
TGTGCCAGCAGCCCTCAGGGGGCAAGCAATCAGCCCCAGCATTTT
>TRBD1|-|TRBV18|TRBJ1-4
CASSPRGTGDATNEKLFF
TGTGCCAGCTCACCACGCGGGACAGGGGATGCTACTAATGAAAAACTGTTTTTT
>-|-|TRBV28|TRBJ1-1
CASSPDRLNTEAFF
TGTGCCAGCAGTCCTGACAGGTTGAACACTGAAGCTTTCTTT
>-|few|TRBV10-3|TRBJ1-3
CAISAQGFIYF
TGTGCCATCAGTGCCCAAGGATTCATATATTTT
>-|-|TRBV11-2|TRBJ1-1
CASSLEGISSTEAFF
TGTGCCAGCAGCTTAGAGGGGATCTCTAGCACTGAAGCTTTCTTT
>TRBD1|-|TRBV28|TRBJ2-4
CASRDRGLALAKNIQYF
TGTGCCAGCAGGGACAGGGGGTTAGCTCTAGCCAAAAACATTCAGTACTTC
>TRBD2|once|TRBV3-1/TRBV3-2|TRBJ2-7
CASSQRGSTYEQYF
TGTGCCAGCAGCCAGCGGGGGTCCACCTACGAGCAGTACTTC
>-|-|TRBV7-2|TRBJ1-1
CASSLGVGTLTEAFF
TGTGCCAGCAGCTTAGGAGTAGGGACCCTCACTGAAGCTTTCTTT
>-|-|TRBV19|TRBJ1-1
CASSYYTEAFF
TGTGCCAGTAGCTACTACACTGAAGCTTTCTTT
>-|-|TRBV7-9|TRBJ1-1
CASTPWGEYDEAFF
TGTGCCAGCACCCCATGGGGAGAATATGATGAAGCTTTCTTT
>-|-|TRBV6-5|TRBJ1-1
CASSYSAGVSTEAFF
TGTGCCAGCAGTTACTCGGCGGGGGTGAGCACTGAAGCTTTCTTT
>TRBD2|-|TRBV11-2|TRBJ2-4
CASSIRLAGAKNIQYF
TGTGCCAGCAGCATAAGACTAGCGGGGGCCAAAAACATTCAGTACTTC
>-|-|TRBV5-4|TRBJ1-4
CASSSGTEVNEKLFF
TGTGCCAGCAGCAGCGGGACGGAGGTTAATGAAAAACTGTTTTTT
>-|-|TRBV28|TRBJ2-7
CASSRGAYEQYF
TGTGCCAGCAGTAGGGGAGCCTACGAGCAGTACTTC
>-|-|TRBV11-2|TRBJ2-3
CASSPLGIPTDTQYF
TGTGCCAGCAGCCCCCTCGGGATACCCACAGATACGCAGTATTTT
>-|-|TRBV28|TRBJ1-6
CASRGDIGEYNSPLHF
TGTGCCAGCAGGGGGGACATCGGGGAATATAATTCACCCCTCCACTTT
>TRBD2|-|TRBV5-1|TRBJ2-1
CASSLAGGLNEQFF
TGCGCCAGCAGCTTAGCGGGGGGGCTCAATGAGCAGTTCTTC
>-|-|TRBV13|TRBJ2-5
CASSLGGLLKETQYF
TGTGCCAGCAGCTTAGGGGGACTTTTAAAAGAGACCCAGTACTTC
>-|-|TRBV7-9|TRBJ1-5
CASSPDNSNQPQHF
TGTGCCAGCAGCCCCGACAATAGCAATCAGCCCCAGCATTTT
>TRBD1|-|TRBV6-5|TRBJ1-1
CASSYSSGGGTEAFF
TGTGCCAGCAGTTACTCATCAGGGGGCGGCACTGAAGCTTTCTTT
>-|-|TRBV7-6|TRBJ1-6
CASRDRDGQNSPLHF
TGTGCCAGCAGGGACCGGGACGGCCAGAATTCACCCCTCCACTTT
>-|many|TRBV11-2|TRBJ1-6
CASSLTNSPLHF
TGTGCCAGCAGCTTGACAAATTCACCCCTCCACTTT
>-|-|TRBV28|TRBJ2-7
CASSLEGYYEQYF
TGTGCCAGCAGTTTAGAAGGGTACTACGAGCAGTACTTC
>-|few|TRBV12-3/TRBV12-4|TRBJ2-7
CASSFGAYEQYF
TGTGCCAGCAGTTTTGGGGCCTACGAGCAGTACTTC
>TRBD2|-|TRBV13|TRBJ2-2
CASSVSGRVNTGELFF
TGTGCCAGCAGCGTTAGCGGGAGGGTAAACACCGGGGAGCTGTTTTTT
>-|once|TRBV6-5|TRBJ2-7
CASSGQKNFYEQYF
TGTGCCAGCAGCGGACAGAAGAACTTTTACGAGCAGTACTTC
>TRBD1|-|TRBV4-1|TRBJ1-4
CASSPTWDRGRREKLFF
TGCGCCAGCAGCCCCACATGGGACAGGGGGCGCAGGGAAAAACTGTTTTTT
>TRBD1|-|TRBV6-5|TRBJ1-4
CASRIGTENEKLFF
TGTGCCAGCAGGATCGGGACAGAGAATGAAAAACTGTTTTTT
>-|-|TRBV5-5|TRBJ2-7
CASSLLDGSYEQYF
TGTGCCAGCAGCTTGTTGGACGGTTCCTACGAGCAGTACTTC
>TRBD1|-|TRBV14|TRBJ1-6
CASSQGYWDSRSPLHF
TGTGCCAGCAGCCAAGGCTACTGGGACAGTCGGTCACCCCTCCACTTT
>TRBD1|-|TRBV12-3/TRBV12-4|TRBJ1-2
CASTRPGGFGYTF
TGTGCCAGCACGCGACCAGGGGGGTTTGGCTACACCTTC
>-|-|TRBV19|TRBJ1-1
CASSTRQEDTEAFF
TGTGCCAGTAGCACCCGGCAGGAGGACACTGAAGCTTTCTTT
>-|-|TRBV5-1|TRBJ2-5
CASSSLGAAETQYF
TGCGCCAGCAGCTCCCTGGGAGCGGCGGAGACCCAGTACTTC
>-|-|TRBV4-1|TRBJ1-3
CASSLGLSGNTIYF
TGCGCCAGCAGCCTCGGGCTCTCTGGAAACACCATATATTTT
>-|-|TRBV29-1|TRBJ1-2
CSVDEGLWGGYTF
TGCAGCGTTGACGAGGGTCTCTGGGGGGGCTACACCTTC